The 7 T cell receptor beta chains presented below share a single source sample, sequenced in a study of blood T cell repertoires in COVID-19. Produced via immunoSEQ multiplex PCR; TCRdb's table is partial and in-frame only. In the table there are approximately 240,000 clones, more than 65% of which are singletons. What was sequenced was peripheral blood. Receptors were obtained from a woman in her thirties or forties who had recovered from COVID-19.

This clone occurred a few times. V gene TRBV11-2 combines with J gene TRBJ1-3; no firm D call. The V and J ends lost 8 bases and 0 bases respectively, with 14 bases between them. The V gene's germline CDR1 is SGHAT and CDR2 FQNNGV. The CDR3 runs to 15 residues. CDR3 bases: TGTGCCAGCGGCGGAGACGGGGACTCTGGAAACACCATATATTTT. Translated: CASGGDGDSGNTIYF.

This sequence joins TRBV12-5 and TRBJ1-2; 7 bases align to TRBD1. J was trimmed by 8 bases and V by 8 bases; bases with no gene match: 11. The CDR3 spans 13 residues. CDR1 is LGHNT, CDR2 FRNRAP, per germline. CDR3 in DNA: TGTGCTAGTAGCGCGGGACAGTCATGGGGCTACACCTTC. Encoded protein: CASSAGQSWGYTF.

The V gene is TRBV29-1, the J gene TRBJ1-4, with a tentative D call TRBD1 (5 bases). Trimming removed 4 bases from V and 7 bases from J, with 10 bases in between. Germline lookup yields CDR1 SQVTM and CDR2 ANQGSEA. The CDR3 covers 12 residues. CDR3 protein: CSVAGRGEKLFF. Here the CDR3 DNA reads TGCAGCGTTGCAGGGAGGGGTGAAAAACTGTTTTTT.

The genes are TRBV5-6 and TRBJ1-6; D is ambiguous. Germline V gives CDR1 SGHDT, CDR2 YYEEEE. Trimming took 0 bases from V and 6 from J, leaving 7 bases between them. CDR3 size: 14 residues. In DNA form, the CDR3 reads TGTGCCAGCAGCTTGGGGCCATCTAATTCACCCCTCCACTTT. Residues: CASSLGPSNSPLHF.

V gene TRBV5-1 combines with J gene TRBJ1-2; 8 bases match TRBD1. After removal of 0 bases from V and 8 bases from J, the junction contained 9 bases not matched to a gene. This CDR3 has 15 residues. Germline V gives CDR1 SGHRS, CDR2 YFSETQ. The CDR3 nucleotides read TGCGCCAGCAGCTTGGGAGAAGACAGGGGTGGCGGCTACACCTTC. Its protein product is CASSLGEDRGGGYTF.

This clone was seen just once. The gene calls are TRBV5-5 and TRBJ1-1; possibly TRBD1 for D (5 bases). V was pared by 1 base and J by 1 base, with 11 bases between. Germline V lookup: CDR1 SGHKS, CDR2 YYEKEE (reference sequence). The CDR3 covers 15 residues. The CDR3 protein is CASSLSTTGNTEAFF. The CDR3 DNA follows: TGTGCCAGCAGCTTGTCTACCACAGGGAACACTGAAGCTTTCTTT.

V usage is TRBV3-1 (or the pseudogene TRBV3-2) and J usage is TRBJ1-4, with unresolved D. Trimming removed 1 base at V and 4 bases at J, with 7 bases between. Germline CDR1 and CDR2: LGHDT and YNNKEL (reference sequence). The CDR3 length is 14 residues. CDR3 amino acids: CASSQGSVNEKLFF. The CDR3 coding sequence is TGTGCCAGCAGCCAAGGGTCAGTTAATGAAAAACTGTTTTTT.